The next 27 T cell receptor beta chains were all read from a single sample in a study of T-cell reconstitution after alpha-beta-depleted transplantation in children. Unique molecular identifiers were incorporated during preparation of the TCRbeta library. MiXCR was run by TCRdb on the PCR reads, yielding one entry per CDR3 protein. The sample lists around 370,000 distinct CDR3 sequences; about a tenth were seen once. The source material was PBMCs from the stem cell graft donor, sampled from the stem cell graft. The source of these receptors is a human donor who donated a stem cell graft to a child with acute lymphoblastic leukemia.

This clonotype was seen repeatedly, ten times or more. The gene calls are TRBV5-1 and TRBJ1-5, with D uncertain. V shed 4 bases and J shed 4 bases, with 18 bases lying between them. The CDR3 spans 16 residues. Per germline, CDR1 SGHRS and CDR2 YFSETQ. Here the CDR3 reads CASSGSLSAGNQPQHF. The CDR3 bases are TGCGCCAGCAGCGGGAGTCTATCCGCAGGTAATCAGCCCCAGCATTTT.

This clonotype has only a few counts. V gene TRBV28 combines with J gene TRBJ2-1; perhaps TRBD2 as D (6 bases). The CDR3 contains 17 residues. CDR1 and CDR2 from the germline V gene are MDHEN and SYDVKM. V gave up 0 bases and J gave up 5 bases, with 17 bases separating them. DNA for the CDR3: TGTGCCAGCAGTTTATGGGCCCTGGGGGGAGAGCACAATGAGCAGTTCTTC. Protein: CASSLWALGGEHNEQFF.

This clonotype was counted between two and nine times. CDR3 protein: CASSHLGLGETQYF. The CDR3 DNA is TGTGCCAGCAGTCACCTCGGACTGGGAGAGACCCAGTACTTC. The chain is built from TRBV12-3 or TRBV12-4 and TRBJ2-5; D may be TRBD2 (5 bases). The CDR3 sequence is 14 residues long. Trimming left V 5 bases short and J 4 bases short, with 14 bases between.

This clonotype was seen a few times. V is TRBV3-1 and J is TRBJ2-1; D tentatively fits TRBD1 or TRBD2 (9 bases each). Germline V gene sequence: CDR1 LGHDT, CDR2 YNNKEL (reference sequence). The CDR3 loop spans 19 amino acids. Trimming left V 2 bases short and J 5 bases short, with 25 bases between. CDR3 protein: CASSQSGQGIAGEDNEQFF. DNA of the CDR3: TGTGCCAGCAGCCAATCGGGACAGGGAATAGCGGGAGAGGACAATGAGCAGTTCTTC.

The genes are TRBV2 and TRBJ2-1; 7 bases are a match to TRBD2. This CDR3 is 13 amino acids long. Germline-derived CDR1 and CDR2 are SNHLY and FYNNEI. The V and J ends lost 7 bases and 8 bases, in that order; junction bases with no gene match: 8. The CDR3 DNA is TGTGCCAGCATTGGGAGGGAGGAGCATGAGCAGTTCTTC. Residues: CASIGREEHEQFF.

This clonotype was counted many times. The genes are TRBV6-1 and TRBJ2-7; D ambiguous. Looked up from germline, CDR1 is MNHNS and CDR2 is SASEGT. The V and J ends lost 4 bases and 3 bases respectively, with 7 bases between them. This CDR3 spans 12 amino acids. The CDR3 spells CASSGQSYEQYF. DNA of the CDR3: TGTGCCAGCAGTGGGCAAAGCTACGAGCAGTACTTC.

This clonotype has more than one count but fewer than ten. The chain is built from TRBV20-1 and TRBJ1-1; 8 bases are a match to TRBD1. The CDR3 length is 14 residues. Germline V gene sequence: CDR1 DFQATT, CDR2 SNEGSKA (reference sequence). J was trimmed by 1 base and V by 5 bases; bases with no gene match: 6. The CDR3 reads CSAHRGTGNTEAFF. The CDR3 nucleotides are TGCAGTGCTCATAGGGGGACAGGGAACACTGAAGCTTTCTTT.

The J gene is TRBJ1-4, the V gene TRBV12-3 or TRBV12-4, with D possibly matching TRBD1 (5 bases). Trimming removed 6 bases at V and 8 bases at J, with 16 bases between. This CDR3 comprises 14 residues. The chain's CDR3 is CASSPSGREEKLFF. CDR3 nucleotides: TGTGCCAGCAGCCCCTCAGGGCGCGAGGAAAAACTGTTTTTT.

The table lists this clonotype with many counts. The chain recombines TRBV27 with TRBJ2-4, with TRBD2 as a possible D gene (7 bases). The CDR3 is 15 residues long. Germline CDR1 and CDR2: MNHEY and SMNVEV (reference sequence). Trimming pared 3 bases from V and 5 bases from J, leaving 14 bases between. CDR3: CASSFGGGSENIQYF. In nucleotides, the CDR3 is TGTGCCAGCAGTTTTGGGGGCGGGAGTGAAAACATTCAGTACTTC.

This clonotype was detected a few times. The genes are TRBV27 and TRBJ2-1, with D possibly being TRBD2 (6 bases). V shed 7 bases and J shed 9 bases, with 19 bases lying between them. From germline, CDR1 is MNHEY and CDR2 SMNVEV (reference sequence). The CDR3 consists of 14 residues. The CDR3 spells CASTGGGGLGEQFF. The CDR3 DNA follows: TGTGCCAGCACCGGTGGCGGAGGGCTTGGTGAGCAGTTCTTC.

The rearrangement joins TRBV15 to TRBJ2-1, with 15 bases lining up with TRBD2. The CDR3 spans 20 residues. CDR1 is LNHNV, CDR2 YYDKDF, per germline (reference sequence). The ends lost 0 bases at V and 8 bases at J; junction bases unmatched: 14. CDR3 region: CATSRERTSGRASHPHEQFF. As DNA, the CDR3 is TGTGCCACCAGCAGAGAGAGGACTAGCGGGAGGGCCAGTCACCCCCATGAGCAGTTCTTC.

The rearrangement joins TRBV7-9 to TRBJ2-3; 14 positions agree with TRBD2. Looked up from germline, CDR1 is SEHNR and CDR2 is FQNEAQ (reference sequence). This CDR3 is built from 17 residues. With 5 bases clipped from V and 3 bases from J, the junction kept 7 bases outside the gene matches. CDR3: CASSDRLAGGPTDTQYF. The CDR3 DNA reads TGTGCCAGCAGCGATCGACTAGCGGGAGGGCCGACAGATACGCAGTATTTT.

The chain couples TRBV12-3 or TRBV12-4 to TRBJ2-5; weak D call: TRBD2 (5 bases). The CDR3 has 15 residues. V lost 8 bases and J lost 2, with 18 bases in between. CDR3 nucleotides: TGTGCCAGCGGAATGGAAACTAGGCCACAAGAGACCCAGTACTTC. It codes for CASGMETRPQETQYF.

This clonotype was seen more than once but under ten times. The gene calls are TRBV7-9 and TRBJ2-7; the D gene is possibly TRBD1 (5 bases). Deletions cut 2 bases from V and 2 bases from J, with 10 bases between. The CDR3 sequence is 14 residues long. Germline lookup yields CDR1 SEHNR and CDR2 FQNEAQ (reference sequence). This chain's CDR3 is CASSLSRQPYEQYF. CDR3 coding DNA: TGTGCCAGCAGCTTATCTCGACAGCCCTACGAGCAGTACTTC.

The chain couples TRBV7-9 to TRBJ2-7; the D gene could be TRBD1 or TRBD2 (5 bases each). Trimming shortened V by 5 bases and J by 4 bases, and 15 bases separated the two germline ends. Germline V gene sequence: CDR1 SEHNR, CDR2 FQNEAQ (reference sequence). This CDR3 comprises 14 residues. The CDR3 spells CASSPPQGPYEQYF. The CDR3 bases are TGTGCCAGCAGCCCCCCTCAGGGACCTTACGAGCAGTACTTC. The full variable domain, in which reference TRBV7-9 and TRBJ2-7 provide the parts outside the CDR3, is DTGVSQNPRHKITKRGQNVTFRCDPISEHNRLYWYRQTLGQGPEFLTYFQNEAQLEKSRLLSDRFSAERPKGSFSTLEIQRTEQGDSAMYLCASSPPQGPYEQYFGPGTRLTVT.

J is TRBJ2-1 and V is TRBV7-6; D is perhaps TRBD2 (6 bases). The CDR3 is 16 residues long. V was clipped by 5 bases and J by 4 bases, with 18 bases between them. The germline V gene encodes CDR1 SGHVS and CDR2 FNYEAQ. The CDR3: CASSVTSRDLYNEQFF. DNA for the CDR3: TGTGCCAGCAGCGTAACTAGCCGGGACTTATACAATGAGCAGTTCTTC. Using reference TRBV7-6 and TRBJ2-1 for the parts outside the CDR3, the full variable domain is GAGVSQSPRYKVTKRGQDVALRCDPISGHVSLYWYRQALGQGPEFLTYFNYEAQQDKSGLPNDRFSAERPEGSISTLTIQRTEQRDSAMYRCASSVTSRDLYNEQFFGPGTRLTVL.

This clonotype has ten or more counts. This chain links TRBV15 with TRBJ2-1; 10 nucleotides agree with TRBD2. The CDR3 is made up of 15 amino acids. Trimming at V came to 6 bases and at J to 3 bases, leaving 5 bases not matched to a gene. Germline loops: CDR1 LNHNV, CDR2 YYDKDF (reference sequence). As DNA, the CDR3 is TGTGCCACCAGTACGGAGCGGGAGGGCTACAATGAGCAGTTCTTC. This codes for CATSTEREGYNEQFF.

J is TRBJ2-3 and V is TRBV29-1; tentatively, D is TRBD2 (6 bases). V was pared by 7 bases and J by 1 base, with 30 bases between. Germline CDR1 and CDR2: SQVTM and ANQGSEA. CDR3 length: 19 amino acids. The DNA for the CDR3 is TGCAGCGGCGCCCGAGGGTTAGCGCGAACCCCGGGGGGCACAGATACGCAGTATTTT. Translating gives CSGARGLARTPGGTDTQYF.

Ten or more counts support this clonotype. V usage is TRBV7-2 and J usage is TRBJ2-1; unclear D gene. With 7 bases removed from V and 6 bases from J, the gap between germline ends came to 10 bases. Germline V gene sequence: CDR1 SGHTA, CDR2 FQGNSA. The CDR3 is 12 amino acids. CDR3 amino acids: CASTLLGNEQFF. CDR3 nucleotides: TGTGCCAGCACCCTCCTAGGCAATGAGCAGTTCTTC. The complete variable domain, with remaining parts taken from reference TRBV7-2 and TRBJ2-1, reads GAGVSQSPSNKVTEKGKDVELRCDPISGHTALYWYRQSLGQGLEFLIYFQGNSAPDKSGLPSDRFSAERTGGSVSTLTIQRTQQEDSAVYLCASTLLGNEQFFGPGTRLTVL.

As regards this clonotype: The CDR3 carries no conserved terminal phenylalanine or tryptophan, so it likely arises from a read error. The V call is TRBV5-4, the J call TRBJ2-3, with 7 bases identical to TRBD2. The CDR3 consists of 17 residues. Unmatched junction bases numbered 16, after V lost 3 bases and J lost 6 bases. From germline, CDR1 is SGHNT and CDR2 YYREEE (reference sequence). CDR3 DNA: TGTGCCAGCAGCTCGAAGCGGGGTATCCCTGAGGAGGATACGCAGTATTAT. Protein sequence: CASSSKRGIPEEDTQYY.

This chain joins TRBV19 and TRBJ2-1; D not resolved. CDR1 LNHDA and CDR2 SQIVND come from the germline V gene (reference sequence). Deletions cut 3 bases from V and 5 bases from J, with 8 bases between. CDR3 length equals 13 residues. CDR3 region: CASSINRHNEQFF. DNA of the CDR3: TGTGCCAGTAGTATCAATCGGCACAATGAGCAGTTCTTC.

This chain links TRBV28 with TRBJ2-3, with 12 nucleotides matching TRBD2. J lost 3 bases, V lost 5 bases, and 6 bases had no gene match. Per germline, CDR1 MDHEN and CDR2 SYDVKM. CDR3 length: 16 residues. The DNA of the CDR3 is TGTGCCAGCAGTGCGAGACTAGCGGGGGTGACAGATACGCAGTATTTT. Protein product: CASSARLAGVTDTQYF.

This clonotype was recorded a few times. This chain uses TRBV20-1 with TRBJ1-2, with 9 bases that match TRBD1. CDR1 is DFQATT, CDR2 SNEGSKA, per germline (reference sequence). V gave up 3 bases and J gave up 3 bases; unmatched junction bases: 2. The CDR3 is 13 amino acids. CDR3 nucleotides: TGCAGTGCTAGCCGGGACAGGGACTATGGCTACACCTTC. Translated, it gives CSASRDRDYGYTF.

This clonotype occurred a few times. The chain recombines TRBV4-2 with TRBJ2-2, with D perhaps matching TRBD1 or TRBD2 (5 bases each). V shed 7 bases and J shed 3 bases, with 15 bases lying between them. CDR1 is LGHNA, CDR2 YNFKEQ, per germline. The CDR3 runs to 15 residues. The CDR3 sequence is CASNPGRDHTGELFF. The CDR3, as DNA: TGTGCCAGCAACCCGGGACGGGATCACACCGGGGAGCTGTTTTTT.

Notes on this clonotype: Compared with germline, one end of the junction differs, possibly owing to a read error. The rearrangement joins TRBV27 to TRBJ2-7; 10 bases fit TRBD2. CDR1 is MNHEY, CDR2 SMNVEV, per germline (reference sequence). CDR3 length: 16 amino acids. CDR3 loop: CATSLSSGRGSYEQYF. CDR3 nucleotide sequence: TGTGCCACCAGTTTATCTAGCGGGAGAGGTTCCTACGAGCAGTACTTC.

Details on this clonotype: The junction and the germline gene differ at one end; a read error may be behind it. The CDR3 protein is CASRSTSGANGLTF. As DNA, the CDR3 is TGTGCCAGCAGGTCCACTTCTGGGGCCAACGGCCTGACTTTC. The chain employs TRBV12-3 or TRBV12-4 and TRBJ2-6, with D perhaps TRBD1 (5 bases). CDR3 length: 14 residues.

This clonotype was detected many times. V usage is TRBV10-3 and J usage is TRBJ1-4; tentative D call: TRBD1 (6 bases). The CDR3 loop spans 18 amino acids. The V gene's germline CDR1 is ENHRY and CDR2 SYGVKD. The germline V and J ends were trimmed by 0 bases and 1 base, with 15 bases remaining between them. Here the CDR3 reads CAISESSGGRRTNEKLFF. In DNA form, the CDR3 reads TGTGCCATCAGTGAGTCGAGCGGGGGGCGAAGAACTAATGAAAAACTGTTTTTT.